What follows are 17 T cell receptor beta chains derived from one specimen sequenced in a study of T cells expressing NK-cell markers. From its re-call of the 5' RACE reads, TCRdb lists each CDR3 protein once, without DNA. Recorded here are 300,000 to 500,000 distinct CDR3 sequences; the top ten clones represent approximately 12%. The source material was blood T cells: a sorted CD56 or NKG2C T cell subset, CD4+ or CD8+ T cells, or bulk PBMC T cells (not recorded which). These receptors were obtained from a woman in her forties or fifties in good health.

The CDR3 sequence: CASSSLWRASLGLFF. The rearrangement joins TRBV2 to TRBJ2-2; the TRBD2 assignment by TCRdb is unverifiable without DNA. This CDR3 has 15 residues. The germline gives CDR1 SNHLY, CDR2 FYNNEI. The variable domain in full, completed from reference TRBV2 and TRBJ2-2, reads EPEVTQTPSHQVTQMGQEVILRCVPISNHLYFYWYRQILGQKVEFLVSFYNNEISEKSEIFDDQFSVERPDGSNFTLKIRSTKLEDSAMYFCASSSLWRASLGLFFGEGSRLTVL.

This chain uses TRBV12-3 or TRBV12-4 with TRBJ1-1. The CDR3 is 11 residues long. The CDR3 protein is CASTSLMEAFF.

This chain connects TRBV10-2 to TRBJ1-5; TCRdb lists TRBD1, though no DNA is available to test this call. The CDR3 sequence is 14 residues long. Germline V gives CDR1 WSHSY, CDR2 SAAADI. This CDR3 is CASKKQDLGQPQHF.

The V gene is TRBV7-8, the J gene TRBJ2-7. CDR1 SGHVS and CDR2 FQNEAQ come from the germline V gene. The CDR3 spans 14 residues. The CDR3 loop is CASSLERHSYEQYF.

The chain carries TRBV5-5 and TRBJ2-2. The CDR3 has 15 residues. Germline V CDR1 and CDR2: SGHKS, YYEKEE (reference sequence). This CDR3 reads CASSFMAANTGELFF.

CDR3 sequence: CASSLGASGRGIEQFF. The chain employs TRBV7-2 and TRBJ2-1; TCRdb returns TRBD2, unconfirmable since there is no DNA. Germline V gene data show CDR1 as SGHTA and CDR2 as FQGNSA. The CDR3 is 16 amino acids.

This rearrangement joins TRBV12-3 or TRBV12-4 to TRBJ2-2. The CDR3 is 15 amino acids. The CDR3 loop is CASSLALPTTGELFF.

The J gene is TRBJ1-5, the V gene TRBV5-1. Germline-derived CDR1 and CDR2 are SGHRS and YFSETQ. CDR3 length: 13 residues. The CDR3 is CASSRGLNQPQHF.

The genes are TRBV5-1 and TRBJ2-1. Per the germline V gene, CDR1 is SGHRS and CDR2 is YFSETQ. This CDR3 is 11 amino acids long. The CDR3 region is CASSSQGYEFF.

This sequence joins TRBV4-2 and TRBJ2-5; the TCRdb call, TRBD2, lacks DNA for checking. CDR1 is LGHNA and CDR2 is YNFKEQ in the germline V gene. This CDR3 is 17 amino acids long. The CDR3: CASSQERNSGRSETQYF.

The V gene is TRBV12-3 or TRBV12-4, the J gene TRBJ1-4. This CDR3 comprises 12 residues. Here the CDR3 reads CASSLGSEKLFF.

The rearrangement joins TRBV19 to TRBJ1-5; TCRdb's D call of TRBD1 is untestable without DNA. Germline CDR1 LNHDA, CDR2 SQIVND (reference sequence). This CDR3 is 14 amino acids long. Here the CDR3 reads CASSTTGGNQPQHF.

The chain has TRBV18 and TRBJ2-2; as DNA is missing, the TRBD2 call by TCRdb cannot be tested. The CDR3 runs 16 residues. CDR1 is KGHSH, CDR2 LQKENI, per germline. The CDR3 is CASSPMGGSDTGELFF.

V is TRBV6-5 and J is TRBJ1-1; without DNA, the TCRdb call of TRBD1 cannot be checked. The CDR3 is made up of 14 amino acids. The germline gives CDR1 MNHEY, CDR2 SVGAGI. The CDR3 sequence: CATRRAGWGTEAFF.

The rearrangement joins TRBV7-9 to TRBJ2-1; the TCRdb D gene call, TRBD1, has no DNA to confirm it. Germline-derived CDR1 and CDR2 are SEHNR and FQNEAQ (reference sequence). The CDR3 sequence is 13 residues long. CDR3 amino acids: CASNLQGANEQFF.

The chain couples TRBV5-1 to TRBJ2-1; the TCRdb D gene call, TRBD1, has no DNA to confirm it. This CDR3 has 16 residues. The germline CDR1 and CDR2 sequences are SGHRS and YFSETQ. The CDR3 protein is CASALGDRGAYHEQFF.

This rearrangement joins TRBV28 to TRBJ1-4; TCRdb returns TRBD1, unconfirmable since there is no DNA. The germline V gene has CDR1 MDHEN and CDR2 SYDVKM. This CDR3 contains 13 residues. The chain's CDR3 is CASRDPADKKLFF.